This T cell receptor (beta chain) is from a study of T cells after yellow fever vaccination (dated by TCRdb to about 2019). About the full investigation: The SMART-Seq v4 Ultra Low Input RNA kit was used to prepare libraries from fractions with low cell numbers. Two healthy male donors, one aged 18 to 30 and one aged 30 to 40 years, made up the cohort. To follow T-cell clones before and after both primary and booster YFV17D yellow fever vaccination, bulk TCR alpha and beta repertoires underwent longitudinal sequencing. Blood was drawn at multiple timepoints before and after primary and secondary immunization, with bulk PBMC replicates and cell subsets isolated. What the authors observed across the whole study: Because abundant contaminating clonotypes from the bulk population could be contained in FACS-sorted repertoires, computational filtering was required. The secondary T-cell response was weaker than the primary response but faster, peaking on day 5 instead of day 15. Only a couple of donors were included in the study, so the extent to which the findings can be generalized is limited. Most clones expanded after primary vaccination were re-detected after the booster (almost 97% of CD4 and 88% of CD8), suggesting broad memory maintenance. A small share of clonotypes occurred in both CD4 and CD8 compartments, likely arising from convergent recombination.

TCR cDNA was synthesized by 5'RACE template switching, which introduced a universal primer site and unique molecular identifiers. Priming of cDNA synthesis was performed from both the TCR alpha and TCR beta constant segments. Libraries were amplified in two PCR steps, with sample barcodes and sequencing adapters added in the second step. Sequencing of libraries was performed on Illumina HiSeq 2500 (2x100 bp) or NovaSeq (2x150 bp). In the original analysis: Demultiplexing of reads and collapsing into UMI consensus sequences were performed with MIGEC, and V(D)J alignment was carried out with MiXCR. Clonotypes responding to the vaccine were identified with edgeR on replicate PBMC samples, with the criteria of FDR below 0.01 and a log2 fold change above 5 up to day 15. Each bulk clonotype received a CD4 or CD8 identity based on whether the sequenced CD4 or CD8 repertoire contained that clonotype at higher abundance. TCRdb cleaned the public reads at Q25 with fastp, built clones with MiXCR and kept in-frame beta chains. Every entry covers one CDR3 protein and lists the most common genes and DNA from its rows. The V and J calls were determined by TCRdb, not by the authors. The sample table records hundreds of thousands of distinct CDR3 sequences; roughly an eighth of these occur just once. The ten largest make up under 15% of the sample.

The CDR3 goes from the cysteine to the phenylalanine over 15 residues. The CDR3 DNA has 45 bases and is translated from base 1. V trim: 4 bases; J trim: 2 bases; unmatched bases: 7. As encoded in the germline V gene, CDR1 is MGHRA while CDR2 is YSYEKL. In the paper's terms, the treatment or condition label means: live attenuated yellow fever vaccine strain. At each blood-draw timepoint, two biological replicates of bulk PBMCs were collected. A standard Ficoll-Paque protocol was used to isolate PBMCs from peripheral blood. RNA was extracted with TriZol from bulk PBMCs, CD4 and CD8 fractions, and dextramer-positive and dextramer-negative fractions. With respect to this clonotype: Its binding antigen is unknown. Per-base quality was not reported, and no clone a single base away is much larger than it.

Specimen: PBMCs, collected on the day of the yellow fever booster vaccination. This receptor was taken from a man in his thirties or forties who received the YFV17D yellow fever vaccine. The chain is encoded by TRBV4-1 joined to TRBJ2-7; TRBD1 aligns with 8 central bases. The base sequence is TGCGCCAGCAGCCCGGCGGACAGGGAGGCCTACGAGCAGTACTTC. Translation gives CASSPADREAYEQYF.